The 15 T cell receptor beta chains given below trace back to one sample, sequenced in a study of OX40 agonist ivuxolimab in advanced cancers. TCRdb's copy holds only in-frame clones and misses some; the assay was immunoSEQ multiplex PCR. The sample records over 60,000 clones, around 80% being singletons. The sequencing here drew on CD4+ or CD8+ T cells sorted from blood, taken in a trial of the OX40 agonist ivuxolimab. Receptor source: an adult with an advanced solid tumor such as melanoma, head and neck, liver or kidney cancer.

The chain joins TRBV4-1 to TRBJ2-5, with 7 bases matching TRBD2. The CDR3 sequence is 17 residues long. Germline V CDR1 and CDR2: MGHRA, YSYEKL. Losses at the gene ends were 0 bases for V and 5 bases for J; bases not matched to a gene: 12. In DNA, the CDR3 is TGCGCCAGCAGCCAAGATCGGACGGGAGGAACCGGGGAGACCCAGTACTTC. It translates to CASSQDRTGGTGETQYF.

The chain couples TRBV28 to TRBJ1-4; D may be TRBD1 (5 bases). Between the trimmed V and J ends, which lost 8 bases and 5 bases, there was a span of 18 bases. Germline V gives CDR1 MDHEN, CDR2 SYDVKM. The CDR3 consists of 15 residues. The CDR3 spells CASGGGTSSNEKLFF. Written as DNA, the CDR3 is TGTGCCAGCGGTGGGGGGACCTCCTCCAATGAAAAACTGTTTTTT. Combining the CDR3 with reference TRBV28 and TRBJ1-4 gives the whole variable domain DVKVTQSSRYLVKRTGEKVFLECVQDMDHENMFWYRQDPGLGLRLIYFSYDVKMKEKGDIPEGYSVSREKKERFSLILESASTNQTSMYLCASGGGTSSNEKLFFGSGTQLSVL.

This clone rates as medium-sized. The chain has TRBV6-6 and TRBJ1-3, with D perhaps TRBD1 (5 bases). V lost 4 bases and J lost 4, with 11 bases in between. Germline V gene data show CDR1 as MNHNY and CDR2 as SVGAGI (reference sequence). The CDR3 sequence is 14 residues long. In nucleotides, the CDR3 is TGTGCCAGCAGTTTGGGGGGTGCCGGAAACACCATATATTTT. Its translation: CASSLGGAGNTIYF.

The count of this clone is one. The rearrangement links TRBV19 to TRBJ2-1, with D perhaps matching TRBD1 (6 bases). The V end lost 5 bases, the J end lost 3 bases, and 20 bases lay between the germline ends. Germline lookup yields CDR1 LNHDA and CDR2 SQIVND (reference sequence). The CDR3 has 17 residues. CDR3 nucleotide sequence: TGTGCCAGTAGTCCACCCTACAGGGTCAAGATCTACAATGAGCAGTTCTTC. It yields the protein CASSPPYRVKIYNEQFF. The variable domain in full, completed from reference TRBV19 and TRBJ2-1, reads DGGITQSPKYLFRKEGQNVTLSCEQNLNHDAMYWYRQDPGQGLRLIYYSQIVNDFQKGDIAEGYSVSREKKESFPLTVTSAQKNPTAFYLCASSPPYRVKIYNEQFFGPGTRLTVL.

The V gene is TRBV5-5, the J gene TRBJ2-7, with 7 bases lining up with TRBD1. V lost 4 bases to trimming and J lost 3 bases; unmatched junction nucleotides: 10. The CDR3 loop spans 15 amino acids. Germline lookup yields CDR1 SGHKS and CDR2 YYEKEE (reference sequence). For the CDR3, the DNA is TGTGCCAGCAGCAGGACAACAGGGGTGAGCTACGAGCAGTACTTC. Translating gives CASSRTTGVSYEQYF.

The chain joins TRBV5-1 to TRBJ1-4; 9 positions match TRBD1. Germline V gives CDR1 SGHRS, CDR2 YFSETQ. CDR3 length equals 15 residues. V trimming: 5 bases; J trimming: 5 bases; junction bases outside the gene matches: 7. CDR3 nucleotide sequence: TGCGCCAGCAGTTCCGGACAGGGGCGAAATGAAAAACTGTTTTTT. Translation gives CASSSGQGRNEKLFF.

The V and J genes are TRBV2 and TRBJ2-2, with D unresolved. CDR3 length: 15 amino acids. CDR1 and CDR2 (germline): SNHLY, FYNNEI. Trimming took off 7 bases at V and 3 bases at J, with 15 bases between the two ends. The chain's CDR3 is CASKVSWTDTGELFF. For the CDR3, the DNA is TGTGCCAGCAAGGTCAGTTGGACGGACACCGGGGAGCTGTTTTTT.

The chain couples TRBV19 to TRBJ2-7; maybe TRBD2 (7 bases). V was trimmed by 7 bases and J by 3 bases, leaving 13 bases between them. CDR3 length equals 13 residues. Germline CDR1 is LNHDA and CDR2 is SQIVND (reference sequence). CDR3 nucleotide sequence: TGTGCCAGTACGAGGGGGGAGGGCTACGAGCAGTACTTC. Encoded protein: CASTRGEGYEQYF.

The chain joins TRBV4-1 to TRBJ2-4, with a possible D match to TRBD1 (5 bases). Germline V gene data show CDR1 as MGHRA and CDR2 as YSYEKL. The CDR3 spans 15 residues. Trimming shortened V by 3 bases and J by 5 bases, and 14 bases separated the two germline ends. The CDR3 loop reads CASSQTQGWQNIQYF. DNA of the CDR3: TGCGCCAGCAGCCAGACTCAGGGCTGGCAAAACATTCAGTACTTC.

The V gene is TRBV4-1, the J gene TRBJ1-3; no clear D gene. V lost 1 base to trimming and J lost 7 bases, with 11 bases between them. CDR3 length equals 14 residues. The germline gives CDR1 MGHRA, CDR2 YSYEKL. CDR3 coding DNA: TGCGCCAGCAGCCAAGGGGAGAGGTACAACACCATATATTTT. The encoded protein is CASSQGERYNTIYF.

The table lists this clone with a few counts. The V call is TRBV7-8, the J call TRBJ1-1; perhaps TRBD1 as D (5 bases). Germline CDR1 SGHVS, CDR2 FQNEAQ. The V end was cut by 5 bases, the J end by 6 bases, with 16 bases between. The CDR3 extends over 14 amino acids. The CDR3, as DNA: TGTGCCAGCAGCCTTGGGGGGGGGACGGCTGAAGCTTTCTTT. This translates into CASSLGGGTAEAFF.

The chain recombines TRBV9 with TRBJ2-2; TRBD2 matches 16 bases. Per germline, CDR1 SGDLS and CDR2 YYNGEE. With 4 bases clipped from V and 2 bases from J, the junction kept 14 bases outside the gene matches. CDR3 length: 21 amino acids. The CDR3 sequence: CASSPKIGTSGRVGNTGELFF. The CDR3 nucleotides are TGTGCCAGCAGCCCAAAAATCGGGACTAGCGGGAGGGTGGGTAACACCGGGGAGCTGTTTTTT.

The chain couples TRBV28 to TRBJ2-7; TRBD1 matches 10 bases. CDR3 length: 14 residues. The ends lost 10 bases at V and 3 bases at J; junction bases unmatched: 9. Germline loops: CDR1 MDHEN, CDR2 SYDVKM. The CDR3 loop reads CATNRGTGVYEQYV. CDR3 nucleotide sequence: TGTGCCACCAATAGGGGGACAGGGGTCTACGAGCAGTACGTC.

The chain uses TRBV5-1 and TRBJ2-4, with 8 bases identical to TRBD1. The germline gives CDR1 SGHRS, CDR2 YFSETQ. Trimming cost V 1 base and J 0 bases; bases outside gene matches: 9. The CDR3 sequence is 18 residues long. CDR3 in DNA: TGCGCCAGCAGCTTGTCTCCAGGGGGCACCCTAGCCAAAAACATTCAGTACTTC. As protein: CASSLSPGGTLAKNIQYF.

In regard to this clone: The sample holds other DNA sequences that translate to the same CDR3. V gene TRBV6-5 combines with J gene TRBJ1-1, with D tentatively TRBD1 (5 bases). This CDR3 contains 14 residues. V was cut by 5 bases and J by 1 base, with 11 bases left in between. Per the germline V gene, CDR1 is MNHEY and CDR2 is SVGAGI. The CDR3 sequence is CASSLGGGNTEAFF. The CDR3 nucleotides are TGTGCCAGCAGTCTCGGGGGGGGGAACACTGAAGCTTTCTTT.